One sample yielded the 9 T cell receptor beta chains listed below, sequenced in a study of neurological immune-mediated disorders. TCRdb passed the 5' RACE reads through MiXCR, listing each CDR3 protein once. The sample shows 60,000 or so distinct CDR3 sequences, around 3.4% of them seen only once. Source material: PBMCs. The receptors derive from a woman in her fifties or sixties with multiple sclerosis.

This clonotype has ten or more counts. The rearrangement joins TRBV27 to TRBJ1-4, with D perhaps TRBD1 (5 bases). Looked up from germline, CDR1 is MNHEY and CDR2 is SMNVEV (reference sequence). There are 14 residues in the CDR3. The V end was cut by 3 bases, the J end by 7 bases, with 12 bases between. CDR3 coding DNA: TGTGCCAGCAGTTTGTCTGGACAAGGTGAAAAACTGTTTTTT. It is translated as CASSLSGQGEKLFF. Full variable domain (missing parts from reference TRBV27 and TRBJ1-4): EAQVTQNPRYLITVTGKKLTVTCSQNMNHEYMSWYRQDPGLGLRQIYYSMNVEVTDKGDVPEGYKVSRKEKRNFPLILESPSPNQTSLYFCASSLSGQGEKLFFGSGTQLSVL.

This clonotype was observed many times. The chain recombines TRBV6-5 with TRBJ2-7; TRBD1 aligns across 9 bases. The trim removed 6 bases at V and 5 bases at J, leaving 2 bases unmatched. Germline assignment: CDR1 MNHEY and CDR2 SVGAGI. There are 12 residues in the CDR3. The CDR3 nucleotides are TGTGCCAGCAGCTGGACAGGGGACGAGCAGTACTTC. Its protein is CASSWTGDEQYF.

The table lists this clonotype with many counts. The chain combines TRBV4-1 with TRBJ2-1, with a tentative D call TRBD2 (5 bases). CDR3 size: 17 residues. The V gene's germline CDR1 is MGHRA and CDR2 YSYEKL. With 2 bases removed from V and 0 bases from J, the gap between germline ends came to 14 bases. The CDR3: CASSQTESGSSYNEQFF. The CDR3 DNA follows: TGCGCCAGCAGCCAAACTGAGAGCGGAAGCTCCTACAATGAGCAGTTCTTC.

On this clonotype itself: This may be a read error, as it is one base from a much larger clone. The chain has TRBV4-1 and TRBJ1-5; tentative D call: TRBD1 (6 bases). CDR3 length: 12 amino acids. The germline CDR1 and CDR2 sequences are MGHRA and YSYEKL. Here the CDR3 DNA reads TGCGCCAGCAGCCAAGTCGGGGGGGCCCAGAATTTT. Amino acid sequence: CASSQVGGAQNF.

This clonotype was seen repeatedly, ten times or more. The V gene is TRBV5-1, the J gene TRBJ2-2; tentative D call: TRBD1 (5 bases). Germline CDR1 SGHRS, CDR2 YFSETQ. Deletions cut 2 bases from V and 0 bases from J, with 11 bases between. The CDR3 spans 16 residues. CDR3 loop: CASSFTDTANTGELFF. As DNA, the CDR3 is TGCGCCAGCAGCTTCACGGACACCGCGAACACCGGGGAGCTGTTTTTT.

This clonotype was observed many times. The gene calls are TRBV4-3 and TRBJ2-2, with D possibly matching TRBD1 (7 bases). In germline, CDR1 is LGHNA, CDR2 YSLEER. This CDR3 contains 17 residues. Trimming left V 6 bases short and J 6 bases short, with 23 bases between. The CDR3 DNA reads as TGCGCCAGCAGTTTACCAGGGACCAGGGGGGTAGCCGGGGAGCTGTTTTTT. Translated, it gives CASSLPGTRGVAGELFF.

This clonotype showed up many times. This sequence joins TRBV24-1 and TRBJ2-1, with 12 bases fitting TRBD2. CDR1 KGHDR and CDR2 SFDVKD come from the germline V gene. V was clipped by 4 bases and J by 5 bases; unmatched bases: 2. This CDR3 has 15 amino acids. The CDR3 sequence: CATSDPSGGDNEQFF. The CDR3 DNA reads TGTGCCACCAGTGACCCTAGCGGGGGGGACAATGAGCAGTTCTTC.

In its sample, this clonotype was seen many times. This chain connects TRBV5-1 to TRBJ2-1; 7 bases line up with TRBD2. The length of the CDR3 is 15 residues. With V trimmed by 2 bases and J by 6 bases, 8 bases remained unmatched. The germline gives CDR1 SGHRS, CDR2 YFSETQ. The CDR3 bases are TGCGCCAGCAGCTTCGGCGGGAGTCTGGGCAATGAGCAGTTCTTC. It translates to CASSFGGSLGNEQFF.

This clonotype was detected many times. This chain uses TRBV5-1 with TRBJ1-5, with D perhaps matching TRBD1 (5 bases). There are 15 residues in the CDR3. V lost 0 bases and J lost 3, with 10 bases in between. In germline, CDR1 is SGHRS, CDR2 YFSETQ. CDR3 residues: CASSLVPGNNQPQHF. CDR3 DNA: TGCGCCAGCAGCTTGGTTCCAGGGAACAATCAGCCCCAGCATTTT. Drawing the rest from reference TRBV5-1 and TRBJ1-5, the complete variable domain is KAGVTQTPRYLIKTRGQQVTLSCSPISGHRSVSWYQQTPGQGLQFLFEYFSETQRNKGNFPGRFSGRQFSNSRSEMNVSTLELGDSALYLCASSLVPGNNQPQHFGDGTRLSIL.